This T cell receptor beta chain originates from a study of T cell changes during pregnancy in multiple sclerosis (dated by TCRdb to between 2017 and 2020). A note on the overall study: Changes in the T cell repertoire over the course of pregnancy were examined in this study in women with multiple sclerosis.

As to this clone: Its antigen is currently not known. Per-base qualities were not stored, and no clone one base away is much larger.

Preparation of the library involved the immunoSEQ multiplex PCR assay. TCRdb mirrors the immuneACCESS table, restricted to in-frame sequences. Some clones are absent from its copies; in checked studies, under half trace to an unresolved V gene, and the reason for the others is unknown. This sample lists roughly 30,000 clones; 85% to 90% were detected once. The ten largest clones add up to around 8.3% of the sample. The receptor was derived from a female donor with multiple sclerosis, enrolled in a pregnancy study. This material consisted of CD8+ T cells from peripheral blood mononuclear cells, taken before pregnancy.

The sequenced DNA is TGCGCCAGCAGCCATGAGGGGGATAGCACAGATACGCAGTATTTT. This encodes CASSHEGDSTDTQYF. Here the chain combines TRBV4-1 and TRBJ2-3; the D region possibly corresponds to TRBD1 (6 bases align). From cysteine to phenylalanine, the CDR3 is 15 amino acids long. CDR3 DNA is the only sequence kept; it has 45 bases, read in frame from the first base. CDR1 and CDR2, per the germline V gene, are MGHRA and YSYEKL. V loses 3 bases of germline sequence and J loses 0 bases, and the interval between the two ends is 10 bases.